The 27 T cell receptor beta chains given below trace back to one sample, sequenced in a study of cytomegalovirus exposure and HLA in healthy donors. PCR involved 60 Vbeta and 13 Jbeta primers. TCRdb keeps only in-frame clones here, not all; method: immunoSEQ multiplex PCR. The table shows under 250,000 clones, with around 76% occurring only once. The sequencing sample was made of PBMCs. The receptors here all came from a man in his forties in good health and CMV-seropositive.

CDR3 residues: CASSQVPLVGADTQYF. In nucleotides, the CDR3 is TGTGCCAGCAGCCAAGTACCTTTAGTAGGGGCAGATACGCAGTATTTT. The chain uses TRBV14 and TRBJ2-3, with D maybe TRBD1 (5 bases). The CDR3 is 16 amino acids. Trimming shortened V by 1 base and J by 4 bases, and 15 bases separated the two germline ends. CDR1 and CDR2 from the germline V gene are SGHDN and FVKESK. Full variable domain (remainder filled in from reference TRBV14 and TRBJ2-3): EAGVTQFPSHSVIEKGQTVTLRCDPISGHDNLYWYRRVMGKEIKFLLHFVKESKQDESGMPNNRFLAERTGGTYSTLKVQPAELEDSGVYFCASSQVPLVGADTQYFGPGTRLTVL.

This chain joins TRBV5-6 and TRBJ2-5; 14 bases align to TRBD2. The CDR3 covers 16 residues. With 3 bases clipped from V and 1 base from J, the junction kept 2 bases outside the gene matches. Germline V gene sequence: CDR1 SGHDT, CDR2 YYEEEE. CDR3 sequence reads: CASSSGLAGGQETQYF. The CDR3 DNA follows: TGTGCCAGCAGCTCTGGACTAGCGGGGGGCCAAGAGACCCAGTACTTC.

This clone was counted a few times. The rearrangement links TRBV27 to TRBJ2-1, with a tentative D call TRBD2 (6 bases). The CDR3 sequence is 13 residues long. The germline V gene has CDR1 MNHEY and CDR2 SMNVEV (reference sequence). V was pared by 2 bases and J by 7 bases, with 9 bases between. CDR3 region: CASSLGGSNEQFF. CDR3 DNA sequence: TGTGCCAGCAGTTTAGGGGGGAGTAATGAGCAGTTCTTC.

The CDR3 DNA reads TGTGCCAGCAGTATCGGACAGGGCGGCAATCAGCCCCAGCATTTT. Its protein product is CASSIGQGGNQPQHF. J is TRBJ1-5 and V is TRBV6-1; 8 positions match TRBD1. The CDR3 extends over 15 amino acids. Unmatched junction bases numbered 5, after V lost 5 bases and J lost 2 bases. Germline loops: CDR1 MNHNS, CDR2 SASEGT.

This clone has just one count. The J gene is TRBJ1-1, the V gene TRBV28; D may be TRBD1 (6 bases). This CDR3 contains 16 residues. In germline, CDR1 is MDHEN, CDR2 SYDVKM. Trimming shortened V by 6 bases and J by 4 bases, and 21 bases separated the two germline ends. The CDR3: CASREDNRVRSTEAFF. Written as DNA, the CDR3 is TGTGCCAGCAGGGAAGACAACAGGGTTAGGAGCACTGAAGCTTTCTTT.

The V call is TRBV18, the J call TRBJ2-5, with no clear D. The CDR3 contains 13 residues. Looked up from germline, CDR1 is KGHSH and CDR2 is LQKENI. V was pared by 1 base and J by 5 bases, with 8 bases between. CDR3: CASSPQFRETQYF. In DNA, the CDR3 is TGTGCCAGCTCACCACAGTTCAGGGAGACCCAGTACTTC. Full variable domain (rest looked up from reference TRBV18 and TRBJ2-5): NAGVMQNPRHLVRRRGQEARLRCSPMKGHSHVYWYRQLPEEGLKFMVYLQKENIIDESGMPKERFSAEFPKEGPSILRIQQVVRGDSAAYFCASSPQFRETQYFGPGTRLLVL.

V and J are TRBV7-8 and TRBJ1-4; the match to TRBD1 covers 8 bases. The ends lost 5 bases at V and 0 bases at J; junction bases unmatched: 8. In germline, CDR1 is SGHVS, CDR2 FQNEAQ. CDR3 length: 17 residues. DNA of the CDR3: TGTGCCAGCAGCACCGGACAGGGTGAAGCAACTAATGAAAAACTGTTTTTT. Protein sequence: CASSTGQGEATNEKLFF. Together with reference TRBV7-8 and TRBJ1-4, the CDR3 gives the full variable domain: GAGVSQSPRYKVAKRGQDVALRCDPISGHVSLFWYQQALGQGPEFLTYFQNEAQLDKSGLPSDRFFAERPEGSVSTLKIQRTQQEDSAVYLCASSTGQGEATNEKLFFGSGTQLSVL.

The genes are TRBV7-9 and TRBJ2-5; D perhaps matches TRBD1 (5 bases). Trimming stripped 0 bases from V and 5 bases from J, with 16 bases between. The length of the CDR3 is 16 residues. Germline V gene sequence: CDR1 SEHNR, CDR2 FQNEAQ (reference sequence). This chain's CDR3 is CASSLAGQGSRETQYF. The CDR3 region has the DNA TGTGCCAGCAGCTTAGCTGGGCAGGGCAGTAGGGAGACCCAGTACTTC.

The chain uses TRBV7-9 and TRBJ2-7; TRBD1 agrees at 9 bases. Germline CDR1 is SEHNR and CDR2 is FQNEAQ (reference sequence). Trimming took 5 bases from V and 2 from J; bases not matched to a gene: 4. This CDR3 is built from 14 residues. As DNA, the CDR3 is TGTGCCAGCAGCCCCCGGACAGGGGCCTACGAGCAGTACTTC. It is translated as CASSPRTGAYEQYF.

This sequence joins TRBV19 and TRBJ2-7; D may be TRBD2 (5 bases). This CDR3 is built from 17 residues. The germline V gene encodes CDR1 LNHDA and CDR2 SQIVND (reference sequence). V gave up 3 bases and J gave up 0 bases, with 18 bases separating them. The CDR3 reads CASSMSGVPGSSYEQYF. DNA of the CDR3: TGTGCCAGTAGTATGTCAGGAGTCCCGGGGAGCTCCTACGAGCAGTACTTC.

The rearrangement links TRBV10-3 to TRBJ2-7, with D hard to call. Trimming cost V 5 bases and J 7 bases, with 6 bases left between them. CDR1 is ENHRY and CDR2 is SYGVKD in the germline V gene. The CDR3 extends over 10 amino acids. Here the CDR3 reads CAISKWEQYV. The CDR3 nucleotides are TGTGCCATCAGTAAATGGGAGCAGTACGTC.

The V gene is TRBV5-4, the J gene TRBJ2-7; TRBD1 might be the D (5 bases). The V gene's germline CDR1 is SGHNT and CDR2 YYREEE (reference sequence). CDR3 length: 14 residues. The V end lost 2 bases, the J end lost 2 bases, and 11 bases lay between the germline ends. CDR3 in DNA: TGTGCCAGCAGCTTAGGGGCGGACACCTACGAGCAGTACTTC. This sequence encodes CASSLGADTYEQYF.

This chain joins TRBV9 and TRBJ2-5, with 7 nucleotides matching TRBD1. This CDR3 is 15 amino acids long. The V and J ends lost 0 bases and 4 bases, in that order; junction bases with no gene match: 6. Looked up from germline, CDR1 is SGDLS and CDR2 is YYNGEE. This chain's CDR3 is CASSVEARGTETQYF. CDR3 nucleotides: TGTGCCAGCAGCGTAGAGGCCAGGGGGACAGAGACCCAGTACTTC.

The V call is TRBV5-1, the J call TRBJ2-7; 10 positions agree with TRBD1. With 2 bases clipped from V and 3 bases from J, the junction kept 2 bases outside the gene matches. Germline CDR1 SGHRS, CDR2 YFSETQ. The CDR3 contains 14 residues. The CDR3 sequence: CASSFGTGDYEQYF. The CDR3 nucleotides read TGCGCCAGCAGCTTCGGGACAGGGGACTACGAGCAGTACTTC.

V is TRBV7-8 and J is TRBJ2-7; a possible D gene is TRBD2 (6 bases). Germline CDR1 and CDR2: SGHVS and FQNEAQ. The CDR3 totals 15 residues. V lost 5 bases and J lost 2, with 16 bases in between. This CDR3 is CASSARDLQTYEQYF. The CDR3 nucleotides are TGTGCCAGCAGCGCTCGGGACTTACAAACCTACGAGCAGTACTTC.

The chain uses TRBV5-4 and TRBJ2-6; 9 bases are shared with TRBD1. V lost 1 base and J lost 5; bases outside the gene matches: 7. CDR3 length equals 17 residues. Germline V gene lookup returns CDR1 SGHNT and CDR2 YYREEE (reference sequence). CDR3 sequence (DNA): TGTGCCAGCAGCTTGCGGACAGGGGATTCGAGGGCCAACGTCCTGACTTTC. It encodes CASSLRTGDSRANVLTF.

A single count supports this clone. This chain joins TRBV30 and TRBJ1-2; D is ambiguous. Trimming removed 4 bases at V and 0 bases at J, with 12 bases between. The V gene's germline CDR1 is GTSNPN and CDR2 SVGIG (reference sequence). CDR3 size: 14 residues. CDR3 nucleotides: TGTGCCTGGAAGGTGGGCCCTGCTAACTATGGCTACACCTTC. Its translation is CAWKVGPANYGYTF. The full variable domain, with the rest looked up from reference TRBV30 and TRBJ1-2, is SQTIHQWPATLVQPVGSPLSLECTVEGTSNPNLYWYRQAAGRGLQLLFYSVGIGQISSEVPQNLSASRPQDRQFILSSKKLLLSDSGFYLCAWKVGPANYGYTFGSGTRLTVV.

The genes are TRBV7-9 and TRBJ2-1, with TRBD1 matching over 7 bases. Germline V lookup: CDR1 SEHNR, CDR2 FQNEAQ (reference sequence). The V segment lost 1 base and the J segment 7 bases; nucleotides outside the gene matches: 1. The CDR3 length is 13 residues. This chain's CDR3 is CASSLEGANEQFF. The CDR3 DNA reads TGTGCCAGCAGCTTAGAGGGGGCAAATGAGCAGTTCTTC.

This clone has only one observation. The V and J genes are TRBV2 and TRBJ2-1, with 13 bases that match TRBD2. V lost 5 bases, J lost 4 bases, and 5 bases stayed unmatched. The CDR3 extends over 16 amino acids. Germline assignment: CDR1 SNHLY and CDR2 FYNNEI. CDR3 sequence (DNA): TGTGCCAGCAGTCCCTGGACTAGCGGGAGTTACAATGAGCAGTTCTTC. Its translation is CASSPWTSGSYNEQFF.

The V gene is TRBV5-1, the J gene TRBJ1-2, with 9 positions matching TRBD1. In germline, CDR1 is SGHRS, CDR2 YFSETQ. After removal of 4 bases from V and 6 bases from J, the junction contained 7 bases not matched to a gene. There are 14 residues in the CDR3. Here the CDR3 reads CASSIQGAQNGYTF. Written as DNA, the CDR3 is TGCGCCAGCAGCATACAGGGGGCGCAGAATGGCTACACCTTC.

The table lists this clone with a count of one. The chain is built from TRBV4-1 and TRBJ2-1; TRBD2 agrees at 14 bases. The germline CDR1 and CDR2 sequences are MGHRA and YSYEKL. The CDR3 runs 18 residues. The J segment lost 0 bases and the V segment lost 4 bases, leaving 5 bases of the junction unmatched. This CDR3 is CASSPRLAGGSSYNEQFF. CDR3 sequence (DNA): TGCGCCAGCAGCCCTAGACTAGCGGGAGGGAGCTCCTACAATGAGCAGTTCTTC.

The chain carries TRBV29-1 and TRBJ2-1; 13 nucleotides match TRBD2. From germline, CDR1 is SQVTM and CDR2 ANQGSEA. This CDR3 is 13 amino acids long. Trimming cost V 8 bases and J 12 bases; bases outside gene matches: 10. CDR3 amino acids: CSSWTSGSYGQFF. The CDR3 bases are TGCAGCTCCTGGACTAGCGGGAGTTACGGGCAGTTCTTC.

The CDR3 region is CASSLAGGPYNEQFF. As DNA, the CDR3 is TGTGCCAGCAGTCTAGCGGGAGGGCCCTACAATGAGCAGTTCTTC. This rearrangement joins TRBV6-5 to TRBJ2-1; 12 bases are shared with TRBD2. This CDR3 is 15 amino acids long. V shed 5 bases and J 2 bases; nucleotides not matched to a gene: 1. In germline, CDR1 is MNHEY, CDR2 SVGAGI.

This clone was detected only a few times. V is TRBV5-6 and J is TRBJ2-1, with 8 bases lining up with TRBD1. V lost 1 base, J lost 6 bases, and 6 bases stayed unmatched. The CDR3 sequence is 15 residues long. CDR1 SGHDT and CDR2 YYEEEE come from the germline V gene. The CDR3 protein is CASSLLDGTGNEQFF. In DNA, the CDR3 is TGTGCCAGCAGCTTGCTTGACGGGACAGGCAATGAGCAGTTCTTC.

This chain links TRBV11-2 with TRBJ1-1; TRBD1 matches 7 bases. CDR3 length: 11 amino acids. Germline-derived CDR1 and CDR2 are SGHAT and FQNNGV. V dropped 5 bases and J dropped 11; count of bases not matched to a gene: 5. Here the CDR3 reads CASSLTGDAFF. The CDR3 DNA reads TGTGCCAGCAGCCTTACAGGGGATGCTTTCTTT.

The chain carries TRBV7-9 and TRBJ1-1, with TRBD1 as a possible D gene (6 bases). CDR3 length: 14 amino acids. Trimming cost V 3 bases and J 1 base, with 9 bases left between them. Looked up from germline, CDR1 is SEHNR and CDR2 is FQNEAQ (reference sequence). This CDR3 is CASSFWTANTEAFF. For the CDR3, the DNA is TGTGCCAGCAGCTTTTGGACAGCGAACACTGAAGCTTTCTTT.

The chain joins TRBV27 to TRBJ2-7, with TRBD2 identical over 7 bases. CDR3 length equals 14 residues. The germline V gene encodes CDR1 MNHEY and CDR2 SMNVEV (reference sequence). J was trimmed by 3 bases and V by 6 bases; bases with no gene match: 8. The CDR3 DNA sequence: TGTGCCAGCAGCCCGTCGGGAGGCGGCTACGAGCAGTACTTC. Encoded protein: CASSPSGGGYEQYF.